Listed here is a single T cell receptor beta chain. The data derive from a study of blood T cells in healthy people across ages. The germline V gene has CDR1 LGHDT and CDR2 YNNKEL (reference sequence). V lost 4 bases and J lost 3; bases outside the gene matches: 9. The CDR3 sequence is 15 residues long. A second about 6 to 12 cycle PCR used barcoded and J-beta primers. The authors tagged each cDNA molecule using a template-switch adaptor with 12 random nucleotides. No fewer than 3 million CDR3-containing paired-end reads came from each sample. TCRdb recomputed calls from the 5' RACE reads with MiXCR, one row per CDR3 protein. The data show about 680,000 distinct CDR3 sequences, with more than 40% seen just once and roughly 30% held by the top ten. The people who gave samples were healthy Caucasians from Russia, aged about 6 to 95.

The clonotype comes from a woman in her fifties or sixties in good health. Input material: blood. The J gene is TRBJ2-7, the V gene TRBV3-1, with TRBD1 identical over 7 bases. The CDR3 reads CASSRGQDRSYEQYF. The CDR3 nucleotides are TGTGCCAGCAGCCGAGGACAGGACAGGAGCTACGAGCAGTACTTC.